This TCR beta chain was captured by sequencing in a study of blood T cell repertoires in COVID-19. Study-wide context: Collection of acute and convalescent COVID-19 samples took place in the United States, Italy and Spain.

Per germline, CDR1 WNHNN and CDR2 SYGVQD (reference sequence). With 2 bases removed from V and 6 bases from J, the gap between germline ends came to 17 bases. The CDR3 covers 15 residues. Original processing notes: Reference gene primer amplification gave nucleated cell count estimates. The protocol was immunoSEQ multiplex PCR, while the TCRdb copy is restricted to in-frame clones and leaves out a portion. V, J and clone size are those of that table, while D and trimming were read from the DNA. The sample has over 200,000 clones, roughly 87% seen once. The sequenced sample consisted of PBMCs or T cells enriched from blood (not recorded which). This chain connects TRBV10-1 to TRBJ2-7, with D tentatively TRBD1 (7 bases). The sequence derives from a man aged 18 to 29 with acute COVID-19. This CDR3 is CASSEGGTATGEQYF. The CDR3 bases are TGCGCCAGCAGTGAGGGGGGGACAGCGACCGGCGAGCAGTACTTC.